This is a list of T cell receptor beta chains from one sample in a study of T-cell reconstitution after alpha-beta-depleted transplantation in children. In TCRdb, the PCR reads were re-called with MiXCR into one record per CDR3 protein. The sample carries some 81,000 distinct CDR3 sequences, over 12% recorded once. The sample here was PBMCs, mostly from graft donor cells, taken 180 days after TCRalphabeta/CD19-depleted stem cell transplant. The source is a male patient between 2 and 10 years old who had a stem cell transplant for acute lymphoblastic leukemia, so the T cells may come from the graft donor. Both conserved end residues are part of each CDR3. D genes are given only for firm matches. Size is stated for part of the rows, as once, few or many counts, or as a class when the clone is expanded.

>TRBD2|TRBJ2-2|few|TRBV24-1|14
CATSGEGGTGELFF
TGTGCCACCAGTGGGGAGGGCGGCACCGGGGAGCTGTTTTTT
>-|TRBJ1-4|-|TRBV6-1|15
CASSPPDGGAEKLFF
TGTGCCAGCAGTCCCCCCGACGGAGGGGCTGAAAAACTGTTTTTT
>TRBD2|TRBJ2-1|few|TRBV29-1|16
CSAEGRGTNRDNEQFF
TGCAGCGCCGAAGGGAGGGGAACTAATAGGGACAATGAGCAGTTCTTC
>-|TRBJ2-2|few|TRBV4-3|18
CASSQDVGDGGLTGELFF
TGCGCCAGCAGCCAAGATGTCGGGGACGGGGGGCTTACCGGGGAGCTGTTTTTT
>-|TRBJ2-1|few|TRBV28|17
CASSPVAGALSYNEQFF
TGTGCCAGCAGTCCCGTTGCGGGGGCCCTCTCCTACAATGAGCAGTTCTTC
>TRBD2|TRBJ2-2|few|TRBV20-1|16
CSARGLLAANTGELFF
TGCAGTGCTAGGGGCTTACTAGCGGCAAACACCGGGGAGCTGTTTTTT
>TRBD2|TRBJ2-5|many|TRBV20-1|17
CSAIRPWLAGGGETQYF
TGCAGTGCTATCCGCCCCTGGCTAGCGGGAGGTGGGGAGACCCAGTACTTC
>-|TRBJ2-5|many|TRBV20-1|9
CTASETQYF
TGCACCGCTTCGGAGACCCAGTACTTC
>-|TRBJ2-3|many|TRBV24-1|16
CATSALRGGNADTQYF
TGTGCCACCAGTGCCCTGAGGGGCGGGAATGCAGATACGCAGTATTTT
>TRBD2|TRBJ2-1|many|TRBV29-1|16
CSVEGRSGTSVNEQFF
TGCAGCGTTGAGGGGAGATCCGGGACTAGCGTTAATGAGCAGTTCTTC
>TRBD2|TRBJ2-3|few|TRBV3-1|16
CASSLQTGTSTNTQYF
TGTGCCAGCAGCCTCCAAACCGGGACTAGCACTAATACGCAGTATTTT
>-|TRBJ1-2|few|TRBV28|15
CASSPPFTGSYGYTF
TGTGCCAGCAGTCCACCATTTACAGGGTCCTATGGCTACACCTTC
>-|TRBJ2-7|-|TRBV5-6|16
CASSTNADRPIYEQYF
TGTGCCAGCAGCACGAACGCCGACAGGCCTATCTACGAGCAGTACTTC
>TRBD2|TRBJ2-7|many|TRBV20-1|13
CSARTSGAYEQYF
TGCAGTGCCAGGACTAGCGGGGCCTACGAGCAGTACTTC
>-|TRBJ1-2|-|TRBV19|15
CASRRSRTIAGGYTF
TGTGCCAGTAGGCGGAGCCGAACTATCGCGGGGGGCTACACCTTC
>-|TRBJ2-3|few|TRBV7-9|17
CASSLGRPGGGTDTQYF
TGTGCCAGCAGCTTAGGTCGGCCGGGCGGAGGCACAGATACGCAGTATTTT
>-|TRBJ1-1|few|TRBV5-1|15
CASSVNDSPYTEAFF
TGCGCCAGCAGCGTGAATGACAGCCCCTACACTGAAGCTTTCTTT
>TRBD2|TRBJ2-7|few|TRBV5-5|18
CASSLAAGESHFIYEQYF
TGTGCCAGCAGCTTGGCAGCGGGGGAATCACATTTTATTTACGAGCAGTACTTC
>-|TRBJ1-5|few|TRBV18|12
CASSPRVGTQHF
TGTGCCAGCTCACCGAGGGTAGGGACCCAGCATTTT
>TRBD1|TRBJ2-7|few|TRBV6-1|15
CASTGSGTGKNEQYF
TGTGCCAGCACTGGATCCGGGACAGGGAAAAACGAGCAGTACTTC
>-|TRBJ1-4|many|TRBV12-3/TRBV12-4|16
CASSFTLYKVNEKLFF
TGTGCCAGCAGTTTCACGCTCTACAAGGTTAATGAAAAACTGTTTTTT
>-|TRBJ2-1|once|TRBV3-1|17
CASSQEWTSSSYNEQFF
TGTGCCAGCAGCCAAGAGTGGACAAGCAGCTCCTACAATGAGCAGTTCTTC
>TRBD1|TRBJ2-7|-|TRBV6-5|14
CASRGRDRGNEQYF
TGTGCCAGCAGAGGCCGGGACAGGGGGAACGAGCAGTACTTC
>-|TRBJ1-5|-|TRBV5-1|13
CASRGGSNQPQHF
TGCGCCAGCAGGGGGGGTAGCAATCAGCCCCAGCATTTT
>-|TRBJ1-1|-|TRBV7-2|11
CASSLRVEAFF
TGTGCCAGCAGCTTACGGGTGGAAGCTTTCTTT
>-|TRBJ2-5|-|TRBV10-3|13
CAISGGARETQYF
TGTGCCATCAGTGGAGGGGCACGAGAGACCCAGTACTTC
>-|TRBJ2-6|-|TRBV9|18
CASSVPTGISSGANVLTF
TGTGCCAGCAGCGTTCCGACAGGAATCAGCTCTGGGGCCAACGTCCTGACTTTC
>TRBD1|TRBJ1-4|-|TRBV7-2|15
CASSPPTGAGEKLFF
TGTGCCAGCAGCCCCCCAACAGGGGCGGGTGAAAAACTGTTTTTT
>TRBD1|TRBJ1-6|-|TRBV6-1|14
CASSGQGVNSPLHF
TGTGCCAGCAGTGGACAGGGGGTTAATTCACCCCTCCACTTT
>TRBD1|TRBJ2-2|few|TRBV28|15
CASRRQGRDTGELFF
TGTGCCAGCAGAAGACAGGGTAGGGACACCGGGGAGCTGTTTTTT
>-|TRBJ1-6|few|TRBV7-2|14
CASSRPAGNSPLHF
TGTGCCAGCAGCCGCCCGGCGGGGAATTCACCCCTCCACTTT
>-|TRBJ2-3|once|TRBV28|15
CASSLARMGADTQYF
TGTGCCAGCAGTTTGGCAAGGATGGGGGCAGATACGCAGTATTTT
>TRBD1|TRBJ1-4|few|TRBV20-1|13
CSASGRGREKLFF
TGCAGTGCTAGTGGCAGGGGGAGGGAAAAACTGTTTTTT
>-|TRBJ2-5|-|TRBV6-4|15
CASSDSPGAPGTQYF
TGTGCCAGCAGTGACTCTCCGGGGGCCCCAGGGACCCAGTACTTC
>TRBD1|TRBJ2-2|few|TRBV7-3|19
CASSPRRKTGTVHTGELFF
TGTGCCAGCAGCCCAAGAAGGAAAACCGGGACAGTTCACACCGGGGAGCTGTTTTTT
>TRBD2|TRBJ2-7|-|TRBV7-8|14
CASSLIAGHYEQYF
TGTGCCAGCAGCTTGATAGCGGGGCACTACGAGCAGTACTTC
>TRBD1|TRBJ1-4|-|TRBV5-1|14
CASSQGQGNEKLFF
TGCGCCAGCAGCCAGGGACAGGGCAATGAAAAACTGTTTTTT
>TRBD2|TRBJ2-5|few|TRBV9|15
CASSVSGGLEETQYF
TGTGCCAGCAGCGTTAGCGGGGGGTTGGAAGAGACCCAGTACTTC
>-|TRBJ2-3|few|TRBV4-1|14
CASSQEGVGTRAVF
TGCGCCAGCAGCCAAGAAGGGGTCGGGACACGGGCGGTTTTT
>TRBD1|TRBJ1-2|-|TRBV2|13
CASTYRDRGGYTF
TGTGCCAGCACTTACCGGGACAGAGGCGGCTACACCTTC
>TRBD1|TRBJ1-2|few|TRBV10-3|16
CAITTGQGISNYGYTF
TGTGCCATCACTACGGGACAGGGGATTTCTAACTATGGCTACACCTTC
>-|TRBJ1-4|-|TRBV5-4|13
CASSLLGDEKLFF
TGTGCCAGCAGCTTGCTGGGGGATGAAAAACTGTTTTTT
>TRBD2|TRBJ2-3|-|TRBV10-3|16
CAISELSGGPTDTQYF
TGTGCCATCAGTGAGTTGAGCGGGGGGCCGACAGATACGCAGTATTTT
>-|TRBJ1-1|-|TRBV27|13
CASSGAPRGGAFF
TGTGCCAGCAGTGGCGCCCCCCGTGGTGGAGCTTTCTTT